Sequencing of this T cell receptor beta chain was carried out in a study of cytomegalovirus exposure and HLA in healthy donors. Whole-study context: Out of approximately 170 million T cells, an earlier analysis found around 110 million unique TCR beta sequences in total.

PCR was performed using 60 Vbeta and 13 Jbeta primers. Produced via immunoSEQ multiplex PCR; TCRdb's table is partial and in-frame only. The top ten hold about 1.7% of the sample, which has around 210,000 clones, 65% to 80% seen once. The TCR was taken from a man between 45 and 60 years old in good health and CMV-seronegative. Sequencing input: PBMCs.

CDR3 protein: CSAAKTSGAYEQYF. CDR3 nucleotide sequence: TGCAGCGCTGCTAAGACTAGCGGAGCCTACGAGCAGTACTTC. J is TRBJ2-7 and V is TRBV29-1, with 9 positions matching TRBD2. Germline V CDR1 and CDR2: SQVTM, ANQGSEA. V shed 7 bases, J shed 2 bases, and the junction held 9 bases outside the gene matches. This CDR3 has 14 amino acids.